This record covers a single TCR beta chain. Its antigen is unknown. Sequenced by immunoSEQ multiplex PCR; TCRdb stores in-frame clones only, minus some. The data show about 220,000 clones, approximately 80% seen once. Germline loops: CDR1 MNHEY, CDR2 SMNVEV (reference sequence). The CDR3 runs 13 residues. V gave up 7 bases and J gave up 5 bases; unmatched junction bases: 4. This specimen belongs to a study of cytomegalovirus exposure and HLA in healthy donors. Study results and limitations: Altogether, about 160 TCR beta chains were recorded as cytomegalovirus-associated.

The source material was PBMCs. This receptor was identified in a woman in her thirties in good health and CMV-seropositive. This chain connects TRBV27 to TRBJ2-2, with 7 nucleotides matching TRBD2. CDR3 in amino acids: CASIQGGTGELFF. DNA for the CDR3: TGTGCCAGCATCCAGGGAGGGACCGGGGAGCTGTTTTTT.